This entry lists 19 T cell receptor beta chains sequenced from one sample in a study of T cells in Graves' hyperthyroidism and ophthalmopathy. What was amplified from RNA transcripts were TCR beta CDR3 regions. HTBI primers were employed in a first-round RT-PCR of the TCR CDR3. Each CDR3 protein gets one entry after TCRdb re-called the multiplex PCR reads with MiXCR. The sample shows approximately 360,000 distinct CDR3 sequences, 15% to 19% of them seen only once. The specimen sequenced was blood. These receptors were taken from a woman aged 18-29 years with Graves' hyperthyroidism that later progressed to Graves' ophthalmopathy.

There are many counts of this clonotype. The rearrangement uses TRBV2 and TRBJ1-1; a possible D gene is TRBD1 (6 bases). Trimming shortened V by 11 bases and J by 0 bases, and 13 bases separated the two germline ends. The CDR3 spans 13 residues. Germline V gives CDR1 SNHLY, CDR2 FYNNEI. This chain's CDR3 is CAEDRSMNTEAFF. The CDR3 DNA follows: TGTGCCGAAGACAGGAGCATGAACACTGAAGCTTTCTTT.

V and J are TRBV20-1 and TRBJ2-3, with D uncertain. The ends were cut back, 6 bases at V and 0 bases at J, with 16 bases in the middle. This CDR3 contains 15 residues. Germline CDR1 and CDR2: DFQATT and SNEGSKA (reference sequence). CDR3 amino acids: CSAHLSSSSTDTQYF. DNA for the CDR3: TGCAGTGCACACCTGTCGTCTTCTAGCACAGATACGCAGTATTTT.

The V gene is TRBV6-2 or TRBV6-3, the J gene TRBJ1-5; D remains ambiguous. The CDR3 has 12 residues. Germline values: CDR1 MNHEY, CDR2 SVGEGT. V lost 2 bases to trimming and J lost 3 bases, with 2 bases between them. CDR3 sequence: CASSYLNQPQHF. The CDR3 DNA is TGTGCCAGCAGTTACCTCAATCAGCCCCAGCATTTT.

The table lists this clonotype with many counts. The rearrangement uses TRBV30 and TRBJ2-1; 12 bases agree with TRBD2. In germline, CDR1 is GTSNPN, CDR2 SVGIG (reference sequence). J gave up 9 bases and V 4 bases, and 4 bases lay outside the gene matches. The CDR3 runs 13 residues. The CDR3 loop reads CAWILAGGGEQFF. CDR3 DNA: TGTGCCTGGATCCTAGCGGGAGGGGGTGAGCAGTTCTTC.

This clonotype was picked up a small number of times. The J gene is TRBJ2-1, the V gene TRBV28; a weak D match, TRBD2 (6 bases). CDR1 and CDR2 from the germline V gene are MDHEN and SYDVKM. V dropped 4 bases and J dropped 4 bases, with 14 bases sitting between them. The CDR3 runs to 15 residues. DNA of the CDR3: TGTGCCAGCAGTTCCCTGGTGCGGGGTTACAATGAGCAGTTCTTC. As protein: CASSSLVRGYNEQFF.

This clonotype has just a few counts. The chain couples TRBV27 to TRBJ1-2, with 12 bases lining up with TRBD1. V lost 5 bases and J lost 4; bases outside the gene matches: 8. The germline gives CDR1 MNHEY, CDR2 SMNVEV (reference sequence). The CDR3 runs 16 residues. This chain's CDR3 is CASSRGRDRGLYGYTF. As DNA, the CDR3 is TGTGCCAGCAGTCGGGGCAGGGACAGGGGGCTCTATGGCTACACCTTC.

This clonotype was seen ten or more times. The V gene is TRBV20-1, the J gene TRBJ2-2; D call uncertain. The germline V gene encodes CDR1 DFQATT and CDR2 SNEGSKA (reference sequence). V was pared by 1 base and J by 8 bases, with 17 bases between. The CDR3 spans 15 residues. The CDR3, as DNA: TGCAGTGCTAGAGGTAGTAGTAGGGCCTCTGGGGAGCTGTTTTTT. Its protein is CSARGSSRASGELFF.

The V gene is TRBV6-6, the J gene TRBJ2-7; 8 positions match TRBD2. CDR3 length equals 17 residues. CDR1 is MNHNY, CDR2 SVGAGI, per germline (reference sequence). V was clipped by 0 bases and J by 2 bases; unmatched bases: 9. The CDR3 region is CASSYSLAREVTYEQYF. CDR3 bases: TGTGCCAGCAGTTACTCTCTTGCGCGGGAGGTTACCTACGAGCAGTACTTC.

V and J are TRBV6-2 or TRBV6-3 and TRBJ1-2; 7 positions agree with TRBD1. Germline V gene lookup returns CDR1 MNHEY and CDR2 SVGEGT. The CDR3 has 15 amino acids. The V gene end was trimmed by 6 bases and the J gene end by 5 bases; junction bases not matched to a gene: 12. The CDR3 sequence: CASRTLGRGVYGYTF. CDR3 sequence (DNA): TGTGCCAGCAGAACACTTGGCAGGGGGGTGTATGGCTACACCTTC.

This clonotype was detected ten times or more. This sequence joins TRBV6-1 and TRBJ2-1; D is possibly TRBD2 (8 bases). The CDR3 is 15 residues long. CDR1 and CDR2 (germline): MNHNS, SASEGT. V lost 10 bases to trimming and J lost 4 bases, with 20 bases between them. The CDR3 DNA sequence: TGTGCCACAAGGGGGCTAGCGGGTTTTTACAATGAGCAGTTCTTC. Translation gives CATRGLAGFYNEQFF.

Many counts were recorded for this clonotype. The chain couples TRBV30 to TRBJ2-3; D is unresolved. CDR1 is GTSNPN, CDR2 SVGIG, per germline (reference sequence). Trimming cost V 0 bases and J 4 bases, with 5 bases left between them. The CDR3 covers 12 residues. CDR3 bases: TGTGCCTGGAGTGTAAAGGCAGATACGCAGTATTTT. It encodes CAWSVKADTQYF.

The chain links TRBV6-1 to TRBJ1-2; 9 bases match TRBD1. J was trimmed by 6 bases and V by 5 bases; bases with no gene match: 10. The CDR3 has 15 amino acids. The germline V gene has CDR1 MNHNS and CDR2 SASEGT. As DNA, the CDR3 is TGTGCCAGCAGTCCCGGGACAGGGTCTCCAAATGGCTACACCTTC. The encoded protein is CASSPGTGSPNGYTF.

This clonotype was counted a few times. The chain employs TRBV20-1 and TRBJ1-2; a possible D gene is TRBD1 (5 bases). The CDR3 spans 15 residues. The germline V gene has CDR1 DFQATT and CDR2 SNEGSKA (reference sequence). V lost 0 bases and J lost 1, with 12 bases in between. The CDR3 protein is CSARETGRGNYGYTF. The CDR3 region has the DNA TGCAGTGCTAGAGAAACGGGGAGGGGTAACTATGGCTACACCTTC.

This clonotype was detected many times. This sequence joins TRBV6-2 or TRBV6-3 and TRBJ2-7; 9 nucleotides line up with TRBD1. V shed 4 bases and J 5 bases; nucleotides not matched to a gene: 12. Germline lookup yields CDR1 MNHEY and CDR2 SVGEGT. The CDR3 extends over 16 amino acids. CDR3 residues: CASSCTPDRGGNEQYF. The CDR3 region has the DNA TGTGCCAGCAGTTGTACCCCGGACAGGGGAGGCAACGAGCAGTACTTC.

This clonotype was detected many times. CDR3: CSAMRGTRPETQYF. The CDR3 region has the DNA TGCAGTGCTATGCGAGGGACGCGACCAGAGACCCAGTACTTC. The V call is TRBV20-1, the J call TRBJ2-5, with D perhaps assigned TRBD1 or TRBD2 (5 bases each). Germline CDR1 is DFQATT and CDR2 is SNEGSKA (reference sequence). This CDR3 spans 14 amino acids. Trimming pared 4 bases from V and 4 bases from J, leaving 16 bases between.

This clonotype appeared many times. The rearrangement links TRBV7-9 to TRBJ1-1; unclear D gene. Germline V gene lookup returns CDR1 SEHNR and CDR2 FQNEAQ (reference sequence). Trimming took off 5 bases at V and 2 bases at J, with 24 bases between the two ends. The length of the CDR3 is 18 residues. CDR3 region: CASSLPPLGQVINTEAFF. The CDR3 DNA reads TGTGCCAGCAGCCTACCCCCCCTGGGCCAGGTTATAAACACTGAAGCTTTCTTT.

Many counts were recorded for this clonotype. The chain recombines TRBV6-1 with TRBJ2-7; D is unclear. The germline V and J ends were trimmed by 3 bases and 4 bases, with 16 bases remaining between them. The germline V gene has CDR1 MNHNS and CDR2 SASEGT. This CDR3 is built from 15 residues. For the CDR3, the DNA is TGTGCCAGCAGTGAGGGCGCGGAGTGGGGATACGAGCAGTACTTC. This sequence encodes CASSEGAEWGYEQYF.

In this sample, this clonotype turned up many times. The DNA of the CDR3 is TGTGCCAGCAGTCCTCCTTTGGGAAGGGGGCACAATCAGCCCCAGCATTTT. The encoded protein is CASSPPLGRGHNQPQHF. The genes are TRBV28 and TRBJ1-5; 7 nucleotides align to TRBD1. V was pared by 5 bases and J by 3 bases, with 13 bases of the junction left unmatched. CDR1 is MDHEN, CDR2 SYDVKM, per germline. CDR3 length: 17 amino acids.

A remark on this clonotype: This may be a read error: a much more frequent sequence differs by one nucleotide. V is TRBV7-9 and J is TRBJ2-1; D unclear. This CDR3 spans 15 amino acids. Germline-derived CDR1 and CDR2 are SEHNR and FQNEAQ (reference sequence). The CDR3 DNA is TGTGCCGGCAGCGCATTGCGCGGCAAATACAATGAGCAGTTCTTC. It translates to CAGSALRGKYNEQFF.